Below, 32 T cell receptor beta chains from the same sample are listed, as sequenced in a study of T cell changes during pregnancy in multiple sclerosis. Some clones are missing from TCRdb's copy, which holds only in-frame ones; the method was immunoSEQ multiplex PCR. Seen here are under 70,000 clones, roughly nine tenths observed once, and the top ten hold approximately 1.5%. The sequencing used peripheral blood, collected after pregnancy. Receptors originate from a female donor in good health, enrolled as a control in a pregnancy study.

The rearrangement uses TRBV30 and TRBJ1-5; D gene unclear. Trimming pared 2 bases from V and 1 base from J, leaving 3 bases between. Germline V lookup: CDR1 GTSNPN, CDR2 SVGIG (reference sequence). This CDR3 region has 12 residues. The CDR3 is CAWSRSNQPQHF. The DNA of the CDR3 is TGTGCCTGGAGTCGGAGCAATCAGCCCCAGCATTTT.

The gene calls are TRBV6-4 and TRBJ2-1, with D maybe TRBD1 (6 bases). This CDR3 is built from 16 residues. The ends were cut back, 0 bases at V and 2 bases at J, with 11 bases in the middle. Germline CDR1 and CDR2: MRHNA and SNTAGT. The CDR3: CASSDSQGGPYNEQFF. The DNA for the CDR3 is TGTGCCAGCAGTGACTCACAGGGTGGACCCTACAATGAGCAGTTCTTC.

This clone was seen a single time. This chain links TRBV11-3 with TRBJ2-2, with D tentatively TRBD1 (6 bases). Trimming stripped 5 bases from V and 3 bases from J, with 13 bases between. The germline V gene has CDR1 SGHNT and CDR2 YENEEA. The CDR3 has 15 residues. CDR3 loop: CASSPRQADTGELFF. As DNA, the CDR3 is TGTGCCAGCAGCCCAAGACAGGCCGACACCGGGGAGCTGTTTTTT. Looking up the rest from reference TRBV11-3 and TRBJ2-2 gives the full variable domain: EAGVVQSPRYKIIEKKQPVAFWCNPISGHNTLYWYLQNLGQGPELLIRYENEEAVDDSQLPKDRFSAERLKGVDSTLKIQPAELGDSAVYLCASSPRQADTGELFFGEGSRLTVL.

J is TRBJ2-7 and V is TRBV4-2; 11 nucleotides align to TRBD2. Trimming cost V 1 base and J 2 bases; bases outside gene matches: 4. Germline CDR1 reads LGHNA; CDR2 reads YNFKEQ. The CDR3 is made up of 16 amino acids. The CDR3 is CASSQALAGGTYEQYF. The CDR3, as DNA: TGTGCCAGCAGCCAAGCCCTAGCGGGGGGAACCTACGAGCAGTACTTC.

The CDR3 region has the DNA TGTGCCAGCAGCCCCAGGGGACAGGGTTATTATGGCTACACCTTC. Translating it yields CASSPRGQGYYGYTF. V gene TRBV9 combines with J gene TRBJ1-2, with 9 nucleotides matching TRBD1. The CDR3 runs to 15 residues. Trimming cost V 4 bases and J 5 bases; bases outside gene matches: 9. Germline assignment: CDR1 SGDLS and CDR2 YYNGEE.

This clone was counted a single time. The chain joins TRBV6-1 to TRBJ1-5; the D gene is possibly TRBD1 (6 bases). V was pared by 4 bases and J by 2 bases, with 15 bases between. Germline V lookup: CDR1 MNHNS, CDR2 SASEGT. CDR3 length equals 16 residues. The chain's CDR3 is CASSVQGGERNQPQHF. The CDR3 DNA sequence: TGTGCCAGCAGTGTACAGGGTGGGGAGCGCAATCAGCCCCAGCATTTT.

The chain is built from TRBV11-3 and TRBJ2-7; the D is unclear. Trimming stripped 5 bases from V and 7 bases from J, with 15 bases between. Per germline, CDR1 SGHNT and CDR2 YENEEA. The CDR3 sequence is 13 residues long. In nucleotides, the CDR3 is TGTGCCAGCAGCCCCGCTATCCGCGCGGAGCAGTACTTC. As protein: CASSPAIRAEQYF.

This clone was seen just once. The chain links TRBV4-3 to TRBJ2-6; 7 bases map to TRBD1. The CDR3 contains 19 residues. V lost 1 base, J lost 0 bases, and 9 bases stayed unmatched. From germline, CDR1 is LGHNA and CDR2 YSLEER. CDR3 residues: CASSQVGTVPLSGANVLTF. CDR3 bases: TGCGCCAGCAGCCAAGTCGGGACAGTACCGCTCTCTGGGGCCAACGTCCTGACTTTC.

V gene TRBV4-3 combines with J gene TRBJ1-2; D remains unclear. V lost 3 bases and J 4 bases, leaving 9 bases between the germline ends. The germline gives CDR1 LGHNA, CDR2 YSLEER. The CDR3 extends over 13 amino acids. The CDR3 reads CASSQEGFYGYTF. CDR3 nucleotide sequence: TGCGCCAGCAGCCAGGAGGGTTTCTATGGCTACACCTTC.

The rearrangement joins TRBV11-3 to TRBJ2-2, with D maybe TRBD2 (7 bases). Trimming took off 5 bases at V and 4 bases at J, with 11 bases between the two ends. Germline V CDR1 and CDR2: SGHNT, YENEEA. CDR3 size: 14 residues. The CDR3 loop is CASSRGGGTGELFF. The CDR3 DNA follows: TGTGCCAGCAGCCGGGGAGGGGGCACCGGGGAGCTGTTTTTT.

This chain connects TRBV2 to TRBJ2-7; D may be TRBD2 (7 bases). The CDR3 length is 14 residues. CDR1 is SNHLY and CDR2 is FYNNEI in the germline V gene. The germline V and J ends were trimmed by 4 bases and 2 bases, with 12 bases remaining between them. In DNA, the CDR3 is TGTGCCAGCAGTGGGGAGGGGGTAACCTACGAGCAGTACTTC. This gives the protein CASSGEGVTYEQYF.

This clone has only one observation. The chain carries TRBV7-3 and TRBJ2-3; a possible D gene is TRBD1 (5 bases). CDR3 length: 14 amino acids. V was cut by 10 bases and J by 5 bases, with 19 bases left in between. The germline gives CDR1 SGHTA, CDR2 FQGTGA. Here the CDR3 DNA reads TGTGCCACCTCAGGGTTCCCTCAGGGAGATACGCAGTATTTT. It yields the protein CATSGFPQGDTQYF.

The chain combines TRBV4-1 with TRBJ1-2; 9 bases align to TRBD1. The length of the CDR3 is 16 residues. The V gene end was trimmed by 3 bases and the J gene end by 4 bases; junction bases not matched to a gene: 9. CDR1 MGHRA and CDR2 YSYEKL come from the germline V gene. The CDR3: CASSQNWDRDGYGYTF. The CDR3 coding sequence is TGCGCCAGCAGCCAGAACTGGGACAGGGACGGCTATGGCTACACCTTC.

The chain uses TRBV7-9 and TRBJ2-3; tentatively, D is TRBD2 (5 bases). The CDR3 covers 14 residues. CDR1 SEHNR and CDR2 FQNEAQ come from the germline V gene (reference sequence). V lost 0 bases, J lost 1 base, and 5 bases lay in between. The CDR3 is CASSLAGGTDTQYF. The CDR3 region has the DNA TGTGCCAGCAGCTTAGCGGGAGGCACAGATACGCAGTATTTT. The full variable domain, rest sourced from reference TRBV7-9 and TRBJ2-3, is DTGVSQNPRHKITKRGQNVTFRCDPISEHNRLYWYRQTLGQGPEFLTYFQNEAQLEKSRLLSDRFSAERPKGSFSTLEIQRTEQGDSAMYLCASSLAGGTDTQYFGPGTRLTVL.

The chain joins TRBV5-4 to TRBJ1-2; no definite D call. The CDR3 consists of 15 residues. V was trimmed by 0 bases and J by 4 bases, leaving 13 bases between them. From germline, CDR1 is SGHNT and CDR2 YYREEE (reference sequence). CDR3 nucleotides: TGTGCCAGCAGCTTGGTAGAGGGTACGACCTATGGCTACACCTTC. Translating gives CASSLVEGTTYGYTF.

The J gene is TRBJ1-2, the V gene TRBV30; D not resolved. Germline values: CDR1 GTSNPN, CDR2 SVGIG (reference sequence). The V and J ends lost 5 bases and 0 bases respectively, with 10 bases between them. The CDR3 runs 13 residues. Here the CDR3 DNA reads TGTGCCTGGTCTCAGGAATCTAACTATGGCTACACCTTC. Translating gives CAWSQESNYGYTF.

The gene calls are TRBV19 and TRBJ1-2, with a tentative D call TRBD1 (6 bases). This CDR3 region has 15 residues. The germline V and J ends were trimmed by 5 bases and 1 base, with 14 bases remaining between them. The V gene's germline CDR1 is LNHDA and CDR2 SQIVND (reference sequence). This CDR3 reads CASSGDKRNNYGYTF. The CDR3 DNA follows: TGTGCCAGTAGTGGGGACAAACGGAATAACTATGGCTACACCTTC.

The chain combines TRBV29-1 with TRBJ2-4; 7 bases agree with TRBD1. The CDR3 has 16 amino acids. Germline V gene sequence: CDR1 SQVTM, CDR2 ANQGSEA. V lost 6 bases to trimming and J lost 0 bases; unmatched junction nucleotides: 11. The chain's CDR3 is CSVASTGPLAKNIQYF. The DNA for the CDR3 is TGCAGCGTCGCCTCGACAGGGCCTCTAGCCAAAAACATTCAGTACTTC.

The gene calls are TRBV5-1 and TRBJ1-4, with TRBD1 matching over 9 bases. The germline V gene encodes CDR1 SGHRS and CDR2 YFSETQ. V shed 4 bases, J shed 0 bases, and the junction held 13 bases outside the gene matches. This CDR3 spans 19 amino acids. CDR3 in amino acids: CASSLAPGQGSATNEKLFF. DNA for the CDR3: TGCGCCAGCAGCCTTGCTCCGGGACAGGGTTCAGCAACTAATGAAAAACTGTTTTTT.

The V gene is TRBV6-5, the J gene TRBJ1-2; D perhaps matches TRBD1 (5 bases). This CDR3 spans 13 amino acids. Between the trimmed V and J ends, which lost 2 bases and 2 bases, there was a span of 6 bases. Germline CDR1 and CDR2: MNHEY and SVGAGI. In DNA form, the CDR3 reads TGTGCCAGCAGTTACGACAGCAACTATGGCTACACCTTC. It codes for CASSYDSNYGYTF.

The genes are TRBV27 and TRBJ1-5; no clear D. V was trimmed by 3 bases and J by 5 bases, leaving 8 bases between them. CDR3 length: 13 residues. The germline V gene encodes CDR1 MNHEY and CDR2 SMNVEV (reference sequence). CDR3 nucleotide sequence: TGTGCCAGCAGTTTCAGTCGGGATCAGCCCCAGCATTTT. As protein: CASSFSRDQPQHF.

This chain uses TRBV5-5 with TRBJ2-7; TRBD1 matches at 7 bases. After removal of 4 bases from V and 1 base from J, the junction contained 8 bases not matched to a gene. In germline, CDR1 is SGHKS, CDR2 YYEKEE (reference sequence). The CDR3 contains 15 residues. CDR3 DNA sequence: TGTGCCAGCAGCCTGGGGTGGGACAGTTCCTACGAGCAGTACTTC. Its protein is CASSLGWDSSYEQYF.

The J gene is TRBJ1-3, the V gene TRBV6-1, with D uncertain. The V end was cut by 7 bases, the J end by 5 bases, with 9 bases between. CDR3 size: 12 residues. The germline V gene encodes CDR1 MNHNS and CDR2 SASEGT. The DNA of the CDR3 is TGTGCCAGCAATGGCATGCGAAACACCATATATTTT. Protein product: CASNGMRNTIYF.

The rearrangement joins TRBV18 to TRBJ1-4, with 10 nucleotides matching TRBD1. In germline, CDR1 is KGHSH, CDR2 LQKENI. V gave up 3 bases and J gave up 7 bases; unmatched junction bases: 11. The CDR3 loop spans 17 amino acids. CDR3 coding DNA: TGTGCCAGCTCACCGCGACAGGGGGCTCAAGCAAGTGAAAAACTGTTTTTT. Translation: CASSPRQGAQASEKLFF.

Only one count was recorded for this clone. The V and J genes are TRBV6-4 and TRBJ1-2; 7 bases map to TRBD1. The CDR3 spans 12 residues. Trimming at V came to 7 bases and at J to 8 bases, leaving 7 bases not matched to a gene. Germline V gene sequence: CDR1 MRHNA, CDR2 SNTAGT. The CDR3 sequence: CASIHRGRGYTF. CDR3 nucleotides: TGTGCCAGCATTCACAGGGGCAGGGGCTACACCTTC.

J is TRBJ1-2 and V is TRBV5-4; a weak D match, TRBD1 (6 bases). In germline, CDR1 is SGHNT, CDR2 YYREEE (reference sequence). V was shortened by 0 bases and J by 5 bases, with 11 bases between the two germline ends. CDR3 length: 14 amino acids. CDR3 in DNA: TGTGCCAGCAGCTTGGCCTTACAGGGTTATGGCTACACCTTC. Amino acids: CASSLALQGYGYTF.

V usage is TRBV19 and J usage is TRBJ1-2, with D uncertain. The CDR3 is 13 residues long. Between the trimmed V and J ends, which lost 5 bases and 4 bases, there was a span of 11 bases. Germline V gene data show CDR1 as LNHDA and CDR2 as SQIVND (reference sequence). The CDR3 DNA follows: TGTGCCAGTAGTCCGGGTACGGGCTATGGCTACACCTTC. This codes for CASSPGTGYGYTF.

This chain joins TRBV18 and TRBJ1-5; 10 nucleotides agree with TRBD1. This CDR3 has 14 amino acids. The V and J ends lost 4 bases and 7 bases, in that order; junction bases with no gene match: 4. From germline, CDR1 is KGHSH and CDR2 LQKENI. CDR3 nucleotide sequence: TGTGCCAGCTCACTTTCGACAGGGGGCCAGCCCCAGCATTTT. It encodes CASSLSTGGQPQHF.

This chain uses TRBV18 with TRBJ1-1, with D maybe TRBD1 (6 bases). Trimming cost V 3 bases and J 2 bases, with 10 bases left between them. Looked up from germline, CDR1 is KGHSH and CDR2 is LQKENI. The CDR3 is 14 amino acids. CDR3 loop: CASSPTGSNTEAFF. CDR3 nucleotide sequence: TGTGCCAGCTCACCGACAGGTTCTAACACTGAAGCTTTCTTT.

This sequence joins TRBV11-3 and TRBJ1-1, with a weak D call TRBD1 (5 bases). The CDR3 runs 15 residues. The germline gives CDR1 SGHNT, CDR2 YENEEA. With 2 bases removed from V and 4 bases from J, the gap between germline ends came to 14 bases. The CDR3 DNA is TGTGCCAGCAGCTTAAGGGCTGGGGCGACCACTGAAGCTTTCTTT. Translating gives CASSLRAGATTEAFF.

This chain connects TRBV5-4 to TRBJ2-7; D ambiguous. This CDR3 region has 15 residues. V was trimmed by 1 base and J by 1 base, leaving 12 bases between them. Germline CDR1 is SGHNT and CDR2 is YYREEE (reference sequence). The CDR3 reads CASSLPSPTSYEQYF. CDR3 bases: TGTGCCAGCAGCTTGCCCTCCCCTACGTCCTACGAGCAGTACTTC.

The chain employs TRBV27 and TRBJ2-5; D unclear. Per germline, CDR1 MNHEY and CDR2 SMNVEV (reference sequence). Trimming took off 5 bases at V and 5 bases at J, with 15 bases between the two ends. The CDR3 has 14 residues. DNA for the CDR3: TGTGCCAGCAGTCTAGGCCTCGGAAAGGAGACCCAGTACTTC. Amino acids: CASSLGLGKETQYF.